This TCR beta chain was identified during a study of T cells in Graves' hyperthyroidism and ophthalmopathy. Study-wide points: Before onset, by a median of around 6.4 months, the model predicted ophthalmopathy.

This clonotype appeared a few times. Antigen: not known. Amplification of TCR beta CDR3 regions used RNA as the template. HTBI primers were used for first-round RT-PCR of the TCR CDR3. TCRdb ran MiXCR on the multiplex PCR reads and lists one entry per CDR3 protein. Of approximately 610,000 distinct CDR3 sequences in the sample, around 17% were seen once. No ophthalmopathy progression within 18 months constituted stable Graves' hyperthyroidism. Germline loops: CDR1 SGHDN, CDR2 FVKESK. V lost 3 bases and J 6 bases, leaving 9 bases between the germline ends. There are 12 residues in the CDR3. Sequencing was performed on blood. The V call is TRBV14, the J call TRBJ2-7; D unresolved. This sequence originates from a woman aged 18-30 years with Graves' hyperthyroidism. The CDR3 sequence: CASSHGFLEQYF. CDR3 in DNA: TGTGCCAGCAGCCACGGCTTTCTCGAGCAGTACTTC.